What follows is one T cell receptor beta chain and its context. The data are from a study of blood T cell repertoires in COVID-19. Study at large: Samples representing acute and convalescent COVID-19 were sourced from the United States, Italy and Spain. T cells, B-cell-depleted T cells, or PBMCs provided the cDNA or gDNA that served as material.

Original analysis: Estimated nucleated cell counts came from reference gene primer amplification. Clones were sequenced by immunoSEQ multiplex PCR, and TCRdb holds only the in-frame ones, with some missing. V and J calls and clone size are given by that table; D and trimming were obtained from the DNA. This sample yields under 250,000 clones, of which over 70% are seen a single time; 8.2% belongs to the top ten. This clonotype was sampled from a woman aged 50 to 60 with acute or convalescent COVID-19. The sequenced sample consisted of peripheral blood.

This CDR3 is CASSLGTGDEKLFF. CDR3 DNA sequence: TGTGCCAGCAGCCTGGGGACAGGGGATGAAAAACTGTTTTTT. V and J are TRBV5-8 and TRBJ1-4; TRBD1 matches at 10 bases. The ends lost 4 bases at V and 6 bases at J; junction bases unmatched: 3. This CDR3 is 14 amino acids long. Germline loops: CDR1 SGHTS, CDR2 YDEGEE.